This T cell receptor beta chain was found in a study of blood T cell repertoires in COVID-19. About the research overall: In each case, the material was cDNA or gDNA derived from T cells, B-cell-depleted T cells, or PBMCs.

The CDR3 length is 14 residues. Germline CDR1 MNHEY, CDR2 SVGAGI. V lost 6 bases and J lost 0, with 11 bases in between. Original data processing: From reference gene primer amplification, estimates of nucleated cell counts were derived. Data came from immunoSEQ multiplex PCR; TCRdb stores just in-frame clones and leaves some out. V and J calls and clone size follow that table, whereas D and trimming were derived from the DNA. The sample holds some 270,000 clones, 70% to 90% seen once. What was sequenced was peripheral blood. The sequence came from a woman aged 65 to 85 with acute or convalescent COVID-19. The genes are TRBV6-5 and TRBJ1-1; perhaps TRBD1 as D (5 bases). This CDR3 reads CASSRQFMNTEAFF. The DNA for the CDR3 is TGTGCCAGCAGCCGACAGTTCATGAACACTGAAGCTTTCTTT.